This is a list of T cell receptor beta chains from one sample in a study of cytomegalovirus exposure and HLA in healthy donors. The data were produced by immunoSEQ multiplex PCR, yet TCRdb's version contains in-frame clones alone and is incomplete. The table shows roughly 150,000 clones, with about four fifths occurring only once. The sequenced sample was PBMCs. These receptors all come from a man aged 30-40 years in good health and CMV-seronegative. Each CDR3 is given with its conserved first and last residue. The D gene is left open where the match is weak. Not all rows give a size; the values are once, few, many and, for expanded clones, a class.

V	size	D	J	DNA	CDR3
TRBV5-1	NA	TRBD2	TRBJ2-3	TGCGCCAGCAGCCTCGGACTAGCGGGAGAGGATACGCAGTATTTT	CASSLGLAGEDTQYF
TRBV11-3	NA	NA	TRBJ2-7	TGTGCCAGCAGCTCACCGGGACACCGCTACGAGCAGTACTTC	CASSSPGHRYEQYF
TRBV18	NA	NA	TRBJ1-6	TGTGCCAGCTCACCTAGCAAAGGGGAGGGTTCACCCCTCCACTTT	CASSPSKGEGSPLHF
TRBV5-1	NA	NA	TRBJ2-7	TGCGCCAGCAGCTTGGATAGCGCTATTGCCTACGAGCAGTACTTC	CASSLDSAIAYEQYF
TRBV5-1	NA	TRBD2	TRBJ2-7	TGCGCCAGCAGCTTGTTAACTAGCGGTAACTACGAGCAGTACTTC	CASSLLTSGNYEQYF
TRBV29-1	NA	NA	TRBJ2-7	TGCAGCGTCCAGGTGTCGGTCTACGAGCAGTACTTC	CSVQVSVYEQYF
TRBV19	NA	TRBD2	TRBJ2-7	TGTGCCAGTAGTATCTTTCTAGCGGACTACGAGCAGTACTTC	CASSIFLADYEQYF
TRBV7-9	NA	NA	TRBJ1-4	TGTGCCAGCAGGGATATTGACAGTAACGAAAAACTGTTTTTT	CASRDIDSNEKLFF
TRBV7-8	NA	TRBD2	TRBJ2-3	TGTGCCAGCAGCTTAGTTAGCGGGGGAGATACGCAGTATTTT	CASSLVSGGDTQYF
TRBV28	NA	TRBD1	TRBJ1-6	TGTGCCAGCAGCTGGGACAGGGTTAATTCACCCCTCCACTTT	CASSWDRVNSPLHF
TRBV5-1	NA	TRBD1	TRBJ2-5	TGCGCCAGCAGCCGAGGCCAGACAGGGTCGGAGCAAGAGACCCAGTACTTC	CASSRGQTGSEQETQYF
TRBV9	NA	TRBD1	TRBJ2-7	TGTGCCAGCAGCCCTCGGGACAGGGGGTCCGGGTACGAGCAGTACTTC	CASSPRDRGSGYEQYF
TRBV7-2	NA	NA	TRBJ2-7	TGTGCCAGCAGCTTAGGGGGGAGACAGGACTACGAGCAGTACTTC	CASSLGGRQDYEQYF
TRBV30	NA	NA	TRBJ1-2	TGTGCCTGGAGCCACGGGGTGAGCTATGGCTACACCTTC	CAWSHGVSYGYTF
TRBV6-5	NA	TRBD1	TRBJ2-7	TGTGCCAGCAGCAGCAGACAGGGCGGTGGATACGAGCAGTACTTC	CASSSRQGGGYEQYF
TRBV7-9	once	NA	TRBJ1-1	TGTGCCAGCAGCTTAGTCGCAGGGGCAAGTGAAGCTTTCTTT	CASSLVAGASEAFF
TRBV4-1	NA	NA	TRBJ2-2	TGCGCCAGCAGCCAAGATCTAGCCCGGGGAGCTGTTTTT	CASSQDLARGAVF
TRBV30	NA	TRBD2	TRBJ2-7	TGTGCCTGGAACAAATTCAAACTAGCGGGGGGATTCTACGAGCAGTACTTC	CAWNKFKLAGGFYEQYF
TRBV7-6	few	TRBD1	TRBJ1-3	TGTGCCAGCAGCTTCGGGACAGGATCCGCTGGAAACACCATATATTTT	CASSFGTGSAGNTIYF
TRBV19	NA	TRBD2	TRBJ2-1	TGTGCCAGTTCCCGACTAGCGGGGTACAATGAGCAGTTCTTC	CASSRLAGYNEQFF
TRBV10-3	NA	TRBD2	TRBJ2-7	TGTGCCATCAGTGAGGGTCAGCGGGGTGTCGAGCAGTACTTC	CAISEGQRGVEQYF
TRBV2	NA	TRBD1	TRBJ1-3	TGTGCCAGCAGTGTGGAACAGGGGACTGGAAACACCATATATTTT	CASSVEQGTGNTIYF
TRBV19	NA	NA	TRBJ1-1	TGTGCCAGTAGAAGGGGGGGCCTAAGATCGAGAACTGAAGCTTTCTTT	CASRRGGLRSRTEAFF
TRBV4-3	NA	NA	TRBJ2-7	TGCGCCAGCAGCCAAGATTTAGGCGCAAGGAGCTCCTACGAGCAGTACTTC	CASSQDLGARSSYEQYF
TRBV5-1	NA	NA	TRBJ2-7	TGCGCCAGCAGACCCGAGACACCCTACGAGCAGTACTTC	CASRPETPYEQYF
TRBV28	NA	TRBD1	TRBJ1-5	TGTGCCAGCAGTCCCAGGGACAGCTATCAGCCCCAGCATTTT	CASSPRDSYQPQHF
TRBV5-1	NA	TRBD2	TRBJ2-5	TGCGCCAGCAGCTGGACTAGCCAAGAGACCCAGTACTTC	CASSWTSQETQYF
TRBV19	NA	NA	TRBJ2-7	TGTGCCAGTAGTATTCTTTTCTCTAGGACATCTATCTACGAGCAGTACTTC	CASSILFSRTSIYEQYF
TRBV2	NA	NA	TRBJ1-3	TGTGCCAGCACCCCAGGGAATGGAAACACCATATATTTT	CASTPGNGNTIYF
TRBV29-1	NA	NA	TRBJ2-2	TGCAGTGCATCCAGGATGTCCACCGGGGAGCTGTTTTTT	CSASRMSTGELFF
TRBV5-4	NA	NA	TRBJ2-2	TGTGCCAGCAGCTTGGTGACAGACACCGGGGAGCTGTTTTTT	CASSLVTDTGELFF
TRBV28	NA	NA	TRBJ1-1	TGTGCCAGCGGACAGCGAGGCATGAACACTGAAGCTTTCTTT	CASGQRGMNTEAFF
TRBV4-1	once	NA	TRBJ2-1	TGCGCCAGCAGCCCGACAAGGGACACAATTACCTACAATGAGCAGTTCTTC	CASSPTRDTITYNEQFF
TRBV30	once	TRBD2	TRBJ2-5	TGTGCCTGGAGTGCGACTAGCGGGGGGGCCCAGTACTTC	CAWSATSGGAQYF
TRBV29-1	few	NA	TRBJ2-5	TGCAGCGTTGTGGTGCCGAGGGGGAATCAAGAGACCCAGTACTTC	CSVVVPRGNQETQYF
TRBV18	NA	NA	TRBJ2-2	TGTGCCAGCTCACCACGACTGGGGAACACCGGGGAGCTGTTTTTT	CASSPRLGNTGELFF
TRBV30	NA	NA	TRBJ1-1	TGTGCCTGGAGTAGAGGCGGATCAAGTATTCCTGAAGCTTTCTTT	CAWSRGGSSIPEAFF
TRBV28	once	NA	TRBJ1-2	TGTGCCAGCACTCTCCCGGCTAACTATGGCTACACCTTC	CASTLPANYGYTF
TRBV29-1	once	TRBD2	TRBJ2-3	TGCAGCTCAAGACTAGCTGCAGATACGCAGTATTTT	CSSRLAADTQYF
TRBV6-1	NA	NA	TRBJ1-2	TGTGCCATGCAGGGGCTGTATGGCTACACCTTC	CAMQGLYGYTF
TRBV27	NA	TRBD1	TRBJ2-1	TGTGCCAGCAGTTTGACCGGACAGGCCGCCTACAATGAGCAGTTCTTC	CASSLTGQAAYNEQFF
TRBV11-3	NA	TRBD2	TRBJ2-7	TGTGCCAGCAGCCCGTCAGGCGGGAGGGACTACGAGCAGTACTTC	CASSPSGGRDYEQYF
TRBV5-1	NA	NA	TRBJ2-1	TGCGCCAGCAGCCTCTACAATGAGCAGTTCTTC	CASSLYNEQFF
TRBV10-3	few	NA	TRBJ2-4	TGTGCCATCAGTGAGGAGTTCGGGGATTCAGCCAAAAACATTCAGTACTTC	CAISEEFGDSAKNIQYF
TRBV19	NA	NA	TRBJ2-1	TGTGCCAGTAGTTATACTCTCTTCAATGAGCAGTTCTTC	CASSYTLFNEQFF
TRBV6-1	NA	TRBD1	TRBJ1-1	TGTGCCAGCAGCGGACAGGGGGTGGGGCATGAAGCTTTCTTT	CASSGQGVGHEAFF